The clone carrying this TCR beta chain has more than one count but fewer than ten. Its antigen is as yet unknown. The length of the CDR3 is 12 residues. Germline CDR1 DFQATT, CDR2 SNEGSKA (reference sequence). The junction had 1 base not matched to a gene; V was cut back by 3 bases and J by 2 bases. Through a sample-barcoded 5' primer and a J-beta primer mix, a second PCR was run for about 6 to 11 cycles. Using its own MiXCR run on the 5' RACE reads, TCRdb lists one record per CDR3 protein. Here the sample spans roughly 1,800,000 distinct CDR3 sequences, less than 50% being singletons. The sample is drawn from a study of blood T cells in healthy people across ages. Overall study findings and caveats: Age brought a roughly linear fall in TCR beta diversity measured per million T cells.

This TCR came from a woman between 40 and 55 years old in good health. Sequenced sample: blood. J is TRBJ2-7 and V is TRBV20-1; TRBD2 matches at 7 bases. CDR3 sequence reads: CSARTSPYEQYF. CDR3 in DNA: TGCAGTGCTAGGACTAGCCCCTACGAGCAGTACTTC.